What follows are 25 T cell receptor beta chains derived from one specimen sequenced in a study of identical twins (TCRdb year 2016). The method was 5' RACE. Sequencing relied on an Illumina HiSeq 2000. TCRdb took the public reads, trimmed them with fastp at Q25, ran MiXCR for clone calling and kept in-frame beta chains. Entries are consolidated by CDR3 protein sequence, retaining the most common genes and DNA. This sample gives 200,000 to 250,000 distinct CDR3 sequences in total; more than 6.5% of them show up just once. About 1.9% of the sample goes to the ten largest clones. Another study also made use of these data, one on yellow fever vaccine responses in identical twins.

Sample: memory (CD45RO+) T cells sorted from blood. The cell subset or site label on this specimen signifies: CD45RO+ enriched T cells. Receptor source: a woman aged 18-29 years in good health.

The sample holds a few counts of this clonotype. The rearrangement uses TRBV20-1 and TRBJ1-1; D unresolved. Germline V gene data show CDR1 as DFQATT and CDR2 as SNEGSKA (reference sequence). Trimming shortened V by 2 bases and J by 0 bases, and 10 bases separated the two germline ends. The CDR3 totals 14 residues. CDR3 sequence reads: CSARWRIMNTEAFF. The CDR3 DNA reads TGCAGTGCTAGATGGCGCATCATGAACACTGAAGCTTTCTTT.

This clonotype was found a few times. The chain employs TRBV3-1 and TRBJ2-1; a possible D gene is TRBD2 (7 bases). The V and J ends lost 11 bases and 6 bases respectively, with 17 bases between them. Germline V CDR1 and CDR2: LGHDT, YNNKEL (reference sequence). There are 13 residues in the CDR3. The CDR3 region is CAARRGQGNEQFF. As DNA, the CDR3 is TGTGCCGCGCGGCGGGGGCAGGGCAATGAGCAGTTCTTC.

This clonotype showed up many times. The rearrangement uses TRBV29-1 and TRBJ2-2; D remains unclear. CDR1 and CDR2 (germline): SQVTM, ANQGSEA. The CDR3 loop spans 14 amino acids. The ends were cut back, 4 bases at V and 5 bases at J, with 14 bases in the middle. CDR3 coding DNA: TGCAGCGTTGTGGGATATTCATTGACCGGGGAGCTGTTTTTT. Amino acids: CSVVGYSLTGELFF.

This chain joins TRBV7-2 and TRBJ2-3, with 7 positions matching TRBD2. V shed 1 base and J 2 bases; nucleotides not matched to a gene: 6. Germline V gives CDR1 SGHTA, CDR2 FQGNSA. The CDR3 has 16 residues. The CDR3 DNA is TGTGCCAGCAGCTTAGAGGGCGGGAGCCCCACAGATACGCAGTATTTT. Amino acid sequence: CASSLEGGSPTDTQYF.

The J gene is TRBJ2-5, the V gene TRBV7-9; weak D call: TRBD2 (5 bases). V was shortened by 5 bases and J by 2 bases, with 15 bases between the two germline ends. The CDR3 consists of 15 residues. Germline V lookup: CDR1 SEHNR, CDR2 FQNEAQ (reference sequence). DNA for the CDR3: TGTGCCAGCAGCCCCCGGGCGGGCTATCAAGAGACCCAGTACTTC. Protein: CASSPRAGYQETQYF.

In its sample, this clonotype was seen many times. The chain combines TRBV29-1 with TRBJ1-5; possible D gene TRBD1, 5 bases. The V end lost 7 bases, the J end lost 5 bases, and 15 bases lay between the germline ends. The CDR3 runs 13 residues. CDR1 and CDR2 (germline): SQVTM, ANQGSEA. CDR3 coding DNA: TGCAGCGCCGGGGACGGCTCCCATCAGCCCCAGCATTTT. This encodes CSAGDGSHQPQHF.

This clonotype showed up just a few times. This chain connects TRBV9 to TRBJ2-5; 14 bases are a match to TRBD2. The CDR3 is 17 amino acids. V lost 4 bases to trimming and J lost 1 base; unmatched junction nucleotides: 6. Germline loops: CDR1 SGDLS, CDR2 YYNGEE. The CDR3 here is CASSTGTSGGLQETQYF. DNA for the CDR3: TGTGCCAGCAGCACCGGGACTAGCGGGGGACTCCAAGAGACCCAGTACTTC.

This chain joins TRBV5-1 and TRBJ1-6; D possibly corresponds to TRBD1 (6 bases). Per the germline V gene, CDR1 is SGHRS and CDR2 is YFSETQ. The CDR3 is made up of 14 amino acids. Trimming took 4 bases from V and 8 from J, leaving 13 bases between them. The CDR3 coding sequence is TGCGCCAGCAGCCCCGACAGGCGAGATTCACCCCTCCACTTT. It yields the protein CASSPDRRDSPLHF.

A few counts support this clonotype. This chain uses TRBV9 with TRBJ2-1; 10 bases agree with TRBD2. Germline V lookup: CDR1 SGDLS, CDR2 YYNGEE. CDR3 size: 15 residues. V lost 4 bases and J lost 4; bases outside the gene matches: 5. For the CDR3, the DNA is TGTGCCAGCAGCCTTCTAGCGGGGGATTACAATGAGCAGTTCTTC. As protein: CASSLLAGDYNEQFF.

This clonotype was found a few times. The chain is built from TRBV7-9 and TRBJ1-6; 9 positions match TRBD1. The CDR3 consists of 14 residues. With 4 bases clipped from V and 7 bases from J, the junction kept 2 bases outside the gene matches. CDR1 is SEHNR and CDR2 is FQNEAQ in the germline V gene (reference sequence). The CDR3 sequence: CASSWGQGNSPLHF. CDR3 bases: TGTGCCAGCAGCTGGGGACAGGGAAATTCACCCCTCCACTTT.

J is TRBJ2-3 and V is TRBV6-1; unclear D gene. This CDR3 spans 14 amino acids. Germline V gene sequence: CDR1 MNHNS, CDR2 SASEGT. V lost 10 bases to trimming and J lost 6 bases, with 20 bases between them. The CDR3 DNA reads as TGTGCCACCACAATTAGAGTGTTCGGCGATACGCAGTATTTT. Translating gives CATTIRVFGDTQYF.

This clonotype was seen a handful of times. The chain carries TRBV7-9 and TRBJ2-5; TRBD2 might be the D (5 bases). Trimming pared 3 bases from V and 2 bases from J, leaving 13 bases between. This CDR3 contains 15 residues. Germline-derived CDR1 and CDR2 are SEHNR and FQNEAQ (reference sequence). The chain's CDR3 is CASSLQRVGQETQYF. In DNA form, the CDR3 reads TGTGCCAGCAGCTTGCAGAGGGTCGGGCAAGAGACCCAGTACTTC.

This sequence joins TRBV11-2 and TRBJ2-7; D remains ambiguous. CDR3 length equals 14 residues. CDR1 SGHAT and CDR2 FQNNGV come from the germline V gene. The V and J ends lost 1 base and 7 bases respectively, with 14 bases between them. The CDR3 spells CASSLVTARVEQYF. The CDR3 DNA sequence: TGTGCCAGCAGCTTAGTAACGGCTAGGGTTGAGCAGTACTTC.

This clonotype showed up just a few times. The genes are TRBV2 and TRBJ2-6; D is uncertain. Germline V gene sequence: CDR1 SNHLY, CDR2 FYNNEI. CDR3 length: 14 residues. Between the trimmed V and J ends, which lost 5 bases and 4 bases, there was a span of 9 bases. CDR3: CASSYTEGANVLTF. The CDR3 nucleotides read TGTGCCAGCAGTTACACAGAGGGGGCCAACGTCCTGACTTTC.

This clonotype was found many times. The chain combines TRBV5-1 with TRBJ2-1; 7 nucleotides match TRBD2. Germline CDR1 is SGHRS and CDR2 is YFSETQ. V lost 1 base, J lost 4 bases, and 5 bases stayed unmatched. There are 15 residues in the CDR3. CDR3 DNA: TGCGCCAGCAGCTTGAGTCTAGCGGTATACAATGAGCAGTTCTTC. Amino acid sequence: CASSLSLAVYNEQFF.

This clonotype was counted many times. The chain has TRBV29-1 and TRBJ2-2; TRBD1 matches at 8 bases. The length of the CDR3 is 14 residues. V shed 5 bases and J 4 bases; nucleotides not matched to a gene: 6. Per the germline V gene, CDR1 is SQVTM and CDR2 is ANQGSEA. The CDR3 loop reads CSVRRTGTTGELFF. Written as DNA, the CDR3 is TGCAGCGTTCGAAGGACAGGGACCACCGGGGAGCTGTTTTTT.

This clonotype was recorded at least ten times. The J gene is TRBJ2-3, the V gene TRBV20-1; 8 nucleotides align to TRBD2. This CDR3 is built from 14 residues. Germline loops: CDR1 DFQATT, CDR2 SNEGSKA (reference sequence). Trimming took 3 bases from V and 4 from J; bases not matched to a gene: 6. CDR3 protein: CSASSGKESDTQYF. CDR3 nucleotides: TGCAGTGCTAGTAGCGGGAAAGAGTCAGATACGCAGTATTTT.

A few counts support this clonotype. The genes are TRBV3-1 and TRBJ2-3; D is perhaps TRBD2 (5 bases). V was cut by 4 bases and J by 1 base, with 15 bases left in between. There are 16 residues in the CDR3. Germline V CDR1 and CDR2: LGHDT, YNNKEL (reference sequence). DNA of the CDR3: TGTGCCAGCAGCCTGATTACCGGGGTAGGCACAGATACGCAGTATTTT. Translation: CASSLITGVGTDTQYF.

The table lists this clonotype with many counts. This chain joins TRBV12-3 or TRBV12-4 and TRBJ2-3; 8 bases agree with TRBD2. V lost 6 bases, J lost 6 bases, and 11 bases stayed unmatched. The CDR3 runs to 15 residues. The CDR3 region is CASRERGGMMDTQYF. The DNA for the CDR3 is TGTGCCAGCAGGGAACGGGGGGGCATGATGGATACGCAGTATTTT.

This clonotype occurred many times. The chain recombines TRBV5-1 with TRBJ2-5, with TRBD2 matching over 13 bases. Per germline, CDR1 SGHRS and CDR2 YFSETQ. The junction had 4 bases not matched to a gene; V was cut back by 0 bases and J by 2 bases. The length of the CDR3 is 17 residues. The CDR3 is CASSLGTSGSLQETQYF. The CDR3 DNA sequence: TGCGCCAGCAGCTTGGGGACTAGCGGGAGTCTGCAAGAGACCCAGTACTTC.

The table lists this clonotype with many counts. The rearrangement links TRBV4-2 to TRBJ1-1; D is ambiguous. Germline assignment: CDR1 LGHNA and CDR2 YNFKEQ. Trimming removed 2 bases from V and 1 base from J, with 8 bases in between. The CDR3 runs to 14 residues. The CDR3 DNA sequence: TGTGCCAGCAGCCAAAACTACGAGAACACTGAAGCTTTCTTT. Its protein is CASSQNYENTEAFF.

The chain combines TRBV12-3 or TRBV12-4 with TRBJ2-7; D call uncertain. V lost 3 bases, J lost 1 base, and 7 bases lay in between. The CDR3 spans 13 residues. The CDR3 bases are TGTGCCAGCAGTTTGGACCTATCCTACGAGCAGTACTTC. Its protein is CASSLDLSYEQYF.

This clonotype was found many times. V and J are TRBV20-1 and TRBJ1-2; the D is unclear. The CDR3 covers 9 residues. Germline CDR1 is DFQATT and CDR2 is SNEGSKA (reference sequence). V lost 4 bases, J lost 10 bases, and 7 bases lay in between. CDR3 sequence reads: CSATGPYTF. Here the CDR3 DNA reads TGCAGTGCTACCGGCCCCTACACCTTC.

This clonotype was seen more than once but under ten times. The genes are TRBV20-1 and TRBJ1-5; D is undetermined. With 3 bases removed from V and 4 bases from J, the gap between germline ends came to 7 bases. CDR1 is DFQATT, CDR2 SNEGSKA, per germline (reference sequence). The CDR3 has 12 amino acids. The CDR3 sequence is CSASRLNQPQHF. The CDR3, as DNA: TGCAGTGCTAGTAGATTAAATCAGCCCCAGCATTTT.

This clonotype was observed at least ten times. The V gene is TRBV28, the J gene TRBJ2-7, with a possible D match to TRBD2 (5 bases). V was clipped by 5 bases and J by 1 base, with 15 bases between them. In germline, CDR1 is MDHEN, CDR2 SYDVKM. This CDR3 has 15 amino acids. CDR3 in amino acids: CASSLATELSYEQYF. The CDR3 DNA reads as TGTGCCAGCAGTCTAGCTACGGAGTTGTCCTACGAGCAGTACTTC.